The rows below give T cell receptor beta chains drawn from one sample of a study of beta chain features in type 1 diabetes. The data were produced by immunoSEQ multiplex PCR, yet TCRdb's version contains in-frame clones alone and is incomplete. The sample gives around 160,000 clones, about 50% of which show up once; approximately 0.4% is in the top ten. The sample was Tregs from blood. The receptor source for this set is a man between 18 and 29 years old in good health. The CDR3 runs from the conserved cysteine through the conserved F or W. D genes are given only for firm matches. Only some rows state a clone size, as once, few, many or a class for expanded clones.

J gene | clone size | D gene | V gene | CDR3 protein | CDR3 DNA
TRBJ2-7 | NA | NA | TRBV18 | CASSPQDYTLYEQYF | TGTGCCAGCTCACCACAAGACTATACCCTCTACGAGCAGTACTTC
TRBJ2-3 | few | NA | TRBV5-4 | CASSLAGSTDTQYF | TGTGCCAGCAGCTTGGCGGGGAGCACAGATACGCAGTATTTT
TRBJ2-2 | NA | TRBD1 | TRBV27 | CASYRSFLFRPGQGFHGELFF | TGTGCCAGCTACAGGAGTTTCTTGTTTCGTCCGGGACAGGGATTTCACGGGGAGCTGTTTTTT
TRBJ2-3 | few | TRBD2 | TRBV6-5 | CASSYTVAGTTDTQYF | TGTGCCAGCAGTTACACCGTAGCGGGGACCACAGATACGCAGTATTTT
TRBJ2-2 | NA | NA | TRBV7-2 | CASSQRSTGELFF | TGTGCCAGCAGCCAGAGGTCCACCGGGGAGCTGTTTTTT
TRBJ1-1 | NA | NA | TRBV5-1 | CASSYEEKAFF | TGCGCCAGCAGCTACGAGGAGAAAGCTTTCTTT
TRBJ2-1 | NA | TRBD2 | TRBV5-6 | CASLLGAGGINNEQFF | TGTGCCAGTCTTTTAGGTGCGGGGGGGATCAACAATGAGCAGTTCTTC
TRBJ1-2 | NA | NA | TRBV29-1 | CSVESGYTF | TGCAGCGTTGAGAGTGGCTACACCTTC
TRBJ2-1 | NA | NA | TRBV20-1 | CSASLAPEQFF | TGCAGTGCTAGCCTAGCTCCTGAGCAGTTCTTC
TRBJ1-1 | NA | NA | TRBV29-1 | CSSPGGSLGTEAFF | TGCAGCTCCCCGGGGGGCTCTTTGGGCACTGAAGCTTTCTTT
TRBJ2-1 | few | TRBD1 | TRBV4-3 | CASSQLTGGNEQFF | TGCGCCAGCAGCCAACTGACAGGGGGGAATGAGCAGTTCTTC
TRBJ2-7 | NA | NA | TRBV5-1 | CASSGSLYEQYF | TGCGCCAGCAGCGGGAGTCTCTACGAGCAGTACTTC
TRBJ1-5 | NA | NA | TRBV7-9 | CASSVPRGGGQPQHF | TGTGCCAGCAGCGTACCTCGGGGGGGAGGACAGCCCCAGCATTTT
TRBJ2-5 | NA | NA | TRBV6-1 | CASSAPAGGAETQYF | TGTGCCAGCAGTGCCCCTGCTGGGGGGGCAGAGACCCAGTACTTC
TRBJ1-5 | NA | NA | TRBV7-8 | CASSLSSIFNQPQHF | TGTGCCAGCAGCTTAAGTTCTATTTTCAATCAGCCCCAGCATTTT
TRBJ1-1 | few | NA | TRBV7-2 | CASSPRRGRGTEAFF | TGTGCCAGCAGCCCCCGGCGGGGGCGAGGCACTGAAGCTTTCTTT
TRBJ1-4 | NA | NA | TRBV6-1 | CASSEQFNEKLFF | TGTGCCAGCAGTGAACAGTTTAACGAAAAACTGTTTTTT
TRBJ2-3 | NA | TRBD2 | TRBV28 | CASSYRGSSTDTQYF | TGTGCCAGCAGTTATCGCGGGAGTTCTACAGATACGCAGTATTTT
TRBJ2-7 | NA | TRBD1 | TRBV6-5 | CASRRQGGYVNEQYF | TGTGCCAGCAGGCGACAGGGGGGGTACGTCAACGAGCAGTACTTC
TRBJ1-1 | NA | NA | TRBV6-5 | CASSYQTGNTEAFF | TGTGCCAGCAGTTACCAAACGGGGAACACTGAAGCTTTCTTT
TRBJ1-4 | few | TRBD1 | TRBV30 | CAWSPPRDRVGEKLFF | TGTGCCTGGAGTCCCCCCCGGGACAGGGTTGGCGAAAAACTGTTTTTT
TRBJ1-2 | NA | NA | TRBV11-2 | CASSLDLRIYGYTF | TGTGCCAGCAGCTTAGATCTGCGGATCTATGGCTACACCTTC
TRBJ1-1 | few | NA | TRBV6-4 | CASLGLLNTEAFF | TGTGCCAGCTTGGGACTTCTGAACACTGAAGCTTTCTTT
TRBJ1-1 | few | TRBD1 | TRBV10-2 | CASHARQGAKAFF | TGCGCCAGTCATGCCCGACAGGGGGCGAAAGCTTTCTTT
TRBJ2-7 | few | NA | TRBV29-1 | CSVAQSYEQYF | TGCAGCGTTGCCCAGTCCTACGAGCAGTACTTC
TRBJ2-7 | few | NA | TRBV2 | CASSESPSIYEQYF | TGTGCCAGCAGTGAATCCCCCTCAATCTACGAGCAGTACTTC
TRBJ2-7 | NA | NA | TRBV9 | CASSTRLLGEQYF | TGTGCCAGCAGCACTCGACTATTGGGCGAGCAGTACTTC
TRBJ2-5 | NA | NA | TRBV6-6 | CASGPGIQETQYF | TGTGCCAGCGGGCCAGGGATCCAAGAGACCCAGTACTTC
TRBJ2-5 | NA | NA | TRBV18 | CASSPGSEQTQYF | TGTGCCAGCTCACCCGGGTCGGAACAGACCCAGTACTTC
TRBJ2-1 | few | TRBD2 | TRBV23-1 | CASSFVRGVINEQFF | TGCGCCAGCAGTTTCGTTCGGGGGGTAATCAATGAGCAGTTCTTC
TRBJ2-4 | few | NA | TRBV6-1 | CASSALTAGKNIQYF | TGTGCCAGCAGTGCGTTGACAGCGGGCAAAAACATTCAGTACTTC
TRBJ2-7 | NA | TRBD1 | TRBV30 | CAWSASRTGDEQYF | TGTGCCTGGAGTGCCTCCCGGACAGGGGACGAGCAGTACTTC
TRBJ1-1 | NA | NA | TRBV7-9 | CASSLDGGTEAFF | TGTGCCAGCAGCTTAGATGGGGGGACTGAAGCTTTCTTT
TRBJ2-2 | NA | NA | TRBV2 | CASARGRQNTGELFF | TGTGCCAGCGCACGAGGGCGGCAGAACACCGGGGAGCTGTTTTTT
TRBJ1-2 | NA | NA | TRBV7-9 | CASSPRRAEGYTF | TGTGCCAGCAGCCCCCGGCGGGCCGAAGGCTACACCTTC
TRBJ2-7 | NA | TRBD2 | TRBV10-3 | CAISGGGMYEQYF | TGTGCCATCAGTGGGGGAGGGATGTACGAGCAGTACTTC
TRBJ2-2 | NA | NA | TRBV25-1 | CASSPKGHTGELFF | TGTGCCAGCAGTCCTAAGGGGCATACCGGGGAGCTGTTTTTT
TRBJ1-1 | NA | NA | TRBV7-3 | CASSAAGTPRFRRTEAFF | TGTGCCAGCAGCGCGGCCGGGACACCACGGTTTAGGCGAACTGAAGCTTTCTTT
TRBJ1-5 | NA | NA | TRBV18 | CASSPAENQPQHF | TGTGCCAGCTCACCGGCCGAAAATCAGCCCCAGCATTTT
TRBJ1-2 | few | NA | TRBV4-3 | CASNFDSGNYGYTF | TGCGCCAGCAACTTCGATTCCGGGAACTATGGCTACACCTTC
TRBJ2-5 | few | NA | TRBV4-2 | CASSQDYGRGKRETQYF | TGTGCCAGCAGCCAAGATTACGGTCGAGGGAAAAGGGAGACCCAGTACTTC
TRBJ2-1 | NA | TRBD1 | TRBV6-5 | CASSLRTGGPLEQFF | TGTGCCAGCAGTTTACGGACAGGGGGTCCTTTAGAGCAGTTCTTC
TRBJ2-7 | few | NA | TRBV7-8 | CASSRRRGSHEQYF | TGTGCCAGCAGCCGACGGCGGGGTTCCCACGAGCAGTACTTC
TRBJ1-1 | NA | TRBD1 | TRBV18 | CASSPTRDRETTEAFF | TGTGCCAGCTCACCTACCCGGGACAGGGAGACCACTGAAGCTTTCTTT
TRBJ2-7 | NA | NA | TRBV13 | CASSRGTYEQYF | TGTGCCAGCAGCAGGGGCACCTACGAGCAGTACTTC
TRBJ2-7 | NA | TRBD1 | TRBV23-1 | CASSRSGTGGSREQYF | TGCGCCAGCAGTCGATCCGGGACAGGGGGCTCCCGTGAGCAGTACTTC
TRBJ1-4 | NA | TRBD1 | TRBV30 | CAWGQGPRNEKLFF | TGTGCCTGGGGACAGGGGCCGCGAAATGAAAAACTGTTTTTT
TRBJ2-2 | NA | TRBD1 | TRBV5-1 | CASSLAGTGNTGELFF | TGCGCCAGCAGCTTGGCCGGGACAGGGAACACCGGGGAGCTGTTTTTT
TRBJ2-5 | NA | NA | TRBV2 | CASSETPATFRTQETQYF | TGTGCCAGCAGTGAGACTCCTGCCACATTTAGGACTCAAGAGACCCAGTACTTC
TRBJ2-1 | NA | NA | TRBV6-1 | CASSALSDNEQFF | TGTGCCAGCAGTGCTCTTAGCGACAATGAGCAGTTCTTC
TRBJ2-1 | NA | TRBD1 | TRBV9 | CASSGTGTGRNEQFF | TGTGCCAGCAGCGGAACCGGGACAGGGAGGAATGAGCAGTTCTTC
TRBJ2-3 | NA | NA | TRBV4-1 | CASSERGYTQYF | TGCGCCAGCAGCGAGCGCGGGTATACGCAGTATTTT
TRBJ2-7 | few | TRBD2 | TRBV29-1 | CSVETSGSVHEQYF | TGCAGCGTTGAGACTAGCGGGAGTGTGCACGAGCAGTACTTC
TRBJ1-2 | NA | TRBD1 | TRBV29-1 | CSVVRGVGQGYGYTF | TGCAGCGTTGTAAGGGGTGTGGGACAGGGTTATGGCTACACCTTC
TRBJ1-1 | NA | TRBD1 | TRBV19 | CASSPDRVAPEAFF | TGTGCCAGTAGTCCGGACAGGGTAGCCCCTGAAGCTTTCTTT